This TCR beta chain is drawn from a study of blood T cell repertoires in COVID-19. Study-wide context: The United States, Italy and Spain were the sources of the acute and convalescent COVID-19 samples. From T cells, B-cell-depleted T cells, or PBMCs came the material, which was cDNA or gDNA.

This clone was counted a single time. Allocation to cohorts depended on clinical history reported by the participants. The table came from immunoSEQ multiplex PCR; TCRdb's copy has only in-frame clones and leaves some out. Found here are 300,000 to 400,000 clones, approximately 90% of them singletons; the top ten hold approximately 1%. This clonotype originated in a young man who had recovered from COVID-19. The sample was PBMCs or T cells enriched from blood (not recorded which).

The CDR3 bases are TGTGCCAGCAGCTTAGTCGCGGGGAGCTCCTACGAGCAGTACTTC. Its protein is CASSLVAGSSYEQYF. This chain connects TRBV7-9 to TRBJ2-7, with D perhaps TRBD2 (6 bases). V dropped 1 base and J dropped 0 bases, with 10 bases sitting between them. CDR3 length equals 15 residues. Germline CDR1 is SEHNR and CDR2 is FQNEAQ (reference sequence).